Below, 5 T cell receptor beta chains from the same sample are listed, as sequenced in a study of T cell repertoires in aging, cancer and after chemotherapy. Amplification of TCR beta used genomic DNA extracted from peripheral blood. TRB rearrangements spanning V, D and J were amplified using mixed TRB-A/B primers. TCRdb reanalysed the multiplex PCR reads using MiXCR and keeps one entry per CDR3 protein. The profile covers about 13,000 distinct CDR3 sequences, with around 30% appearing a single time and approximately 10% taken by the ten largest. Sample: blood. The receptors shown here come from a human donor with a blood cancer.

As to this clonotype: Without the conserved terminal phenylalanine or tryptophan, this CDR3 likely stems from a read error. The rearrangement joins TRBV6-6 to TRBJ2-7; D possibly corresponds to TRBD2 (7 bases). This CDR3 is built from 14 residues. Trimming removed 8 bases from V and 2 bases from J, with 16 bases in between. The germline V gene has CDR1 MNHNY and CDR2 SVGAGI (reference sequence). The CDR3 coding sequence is TGTGCCAGCCGGGATGGGAGGGGGACCTACGAGCAGTACCTC. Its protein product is CASRDGRGTYEQYL.

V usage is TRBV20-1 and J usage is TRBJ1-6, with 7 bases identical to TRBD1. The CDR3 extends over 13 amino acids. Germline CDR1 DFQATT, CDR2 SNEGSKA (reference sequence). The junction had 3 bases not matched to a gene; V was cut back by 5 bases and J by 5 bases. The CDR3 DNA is TGCAGTGCTGGGGGACAGAATAATTCACCCCTCCACTTT. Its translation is CSAGGQNNSPLHF.

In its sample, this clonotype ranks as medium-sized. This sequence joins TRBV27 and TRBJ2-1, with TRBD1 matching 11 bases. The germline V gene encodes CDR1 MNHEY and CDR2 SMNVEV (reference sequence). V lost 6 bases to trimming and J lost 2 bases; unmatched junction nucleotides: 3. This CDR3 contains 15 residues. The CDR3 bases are TGTGCCAGCAGCTCGGACAGGGGGCCCTACAATGAGCAGTTCTTC. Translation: CASSSDRGPYNEQFF.

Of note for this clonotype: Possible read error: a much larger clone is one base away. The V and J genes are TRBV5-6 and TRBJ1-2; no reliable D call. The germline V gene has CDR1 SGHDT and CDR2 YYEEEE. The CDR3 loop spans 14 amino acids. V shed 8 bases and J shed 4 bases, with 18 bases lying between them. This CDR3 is CASSIVTASYGYTF. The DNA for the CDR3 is TGTGCCAGTAGTATAGTCACAGCGTCCTATGGCTACACCTTC.

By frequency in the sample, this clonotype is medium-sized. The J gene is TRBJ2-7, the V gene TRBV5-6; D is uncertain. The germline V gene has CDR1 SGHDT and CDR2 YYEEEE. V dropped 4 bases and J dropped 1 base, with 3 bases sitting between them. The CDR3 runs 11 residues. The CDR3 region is CASSNSYEQYV. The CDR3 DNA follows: TGTGCCAGCAGCAATTCCTACGAGCAGTACGTC.